This TCR beta chain stems from a study of blood T cells in healthy people across ages. This clonotype was observed a handful of times. V shed 4 bases, J shed 8 bases, and the junction held 8 bases outside the gene matches. The CDR3 length is 16 residues. Per the germline V gene, CDR1 is SGHRS and CDR2 is YFSETQ. For the second PCR, which ran for roughly 7 to 11 cycles, a sample-barcoded 5' primer and a J-beta primer mix were used. Each CDR3 protein gets one entry after TCRdb re-called the 5' RACE reads with MiXCR. The sample includes 650,000 to 700,000 distinct CDR3 sequences, about 30% seen only once; the top ten take approximately 15%.

The sample was blood. The V and J genes are TRBV5-1 and TRBJ2-1; 14 nucleotides align to TRBD2. This TCR was sampled from a woman of 80 years or more in good health. The CDR3 spells CASSPGGTSGGYEQFF. The CDR3 nucleotides are TGCGCCAGCAGCCCGGGCGGGACTAGCGGGGGATATGAGCAGTTCTTC.